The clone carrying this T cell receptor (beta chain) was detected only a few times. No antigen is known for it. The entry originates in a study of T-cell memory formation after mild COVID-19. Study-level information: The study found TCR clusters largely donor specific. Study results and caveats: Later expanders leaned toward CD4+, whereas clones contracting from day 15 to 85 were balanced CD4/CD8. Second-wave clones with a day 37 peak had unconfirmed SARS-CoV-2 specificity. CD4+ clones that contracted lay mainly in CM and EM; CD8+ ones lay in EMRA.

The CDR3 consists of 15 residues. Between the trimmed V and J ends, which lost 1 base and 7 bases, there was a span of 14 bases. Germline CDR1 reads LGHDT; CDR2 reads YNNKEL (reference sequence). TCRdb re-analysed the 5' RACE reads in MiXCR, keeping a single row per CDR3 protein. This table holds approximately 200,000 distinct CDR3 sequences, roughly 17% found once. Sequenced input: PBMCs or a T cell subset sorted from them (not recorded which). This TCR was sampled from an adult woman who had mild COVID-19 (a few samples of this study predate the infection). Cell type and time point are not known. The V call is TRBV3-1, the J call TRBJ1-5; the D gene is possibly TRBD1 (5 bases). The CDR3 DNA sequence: TGTGCCAGCAGCCAAGGGGGGGGGACGCGGCAGCCCCAGCATTTT. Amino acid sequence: CASSQGGGTRQPQHF.